The 29 T cell receptor beta chains below come from one sample, sequenced in a study of shared clonotypes between healthy human individuals. Sequencing used immunoSEQ multiplex PCR; TCRdb keeps in-frame clones, though not all of them. The table shows about 2.3 million clones, with 90% to 95% occurring only once. The specimen sequenced was naive CD4+ T cells from PBMCs. Subset described: CD45RA+ positively selected. The source is a man between 18 and 29 years old in good health. Some clones in this sample may be carry-over from other donors' samples.

This clone appeared a few times. The same CDR3 can be traced to other DNA sequences in this sample. The V call is TRBV4-1, the J call TRBJ1-5, with D uncertain. The V end was cut by 1 base, the J end by 1 base, with 5 bases between. The CDR3 length is 14 residues. Looked up from germline, CDR1 is MGHRA and CDR2 is YSYEKL. CDR3 coding DNA: TGCGCCAGCAGCCAAGCGAGCAGCAATCAGCCCCAGCATTTT. Its translation is CASSQASSNQPQHF.

On this clone itself: This CDR3 is missing its conserved last phenylalanine or tryptophan, likely due to a read error. The limits of the CDR3 on the DNA are not certain, so only TCRdb's listed CDR3 is given. The chain combines TRBV7-9 with TRBJ1-3. Germline CDR1 and CDR2: SEHNR and FQNEAQ (reference sequence). The CDR3 contains 11 residues when both ends are counted. The CDR3 here is CASSLLRGISL.

The chain combines TRBV4-1 with TRBJ2-7, with 11 nucleotides matching TRBD1. From germline, CDR1 is MGHRA and CDR2 YSYEKL. This CDR3 has 15 amino acids. The V and J ends lost 4 bases and 3 bases, in that order; junction bases with no gene match: 5. The CDR3 here is CASSRPGQGVYEQYF. CDR3 DNA: TGCGCCAGCAGCCGACCGGGACAGGGGGTCTACGAGCAGTACTTC.

The gene calls are TRBV28 and TRBJ2-1; D is possibly TRBD2 (6 bases). CDR3 length: 15 amino acids. V dropped 8 bases and J dropped 0 bases, with 14 bases sitting between them. Germline lookup yields CDR1 MDHEN and CDR2 SYDVKM. CDR3 DNA sequence: TGTGCCAGCGGGAGGACGGGAAGCTCCTACAATGAGCAGTTCTTC. As protein: CASGRTGSSYNEQFF.

The chain combines TRBV7-8 with TRBJ1-2, with TRBD1 identical over 11 bases. CDR1 and CDR2 (germline): SGHVS, FQNEAQ. V shed 5 bases and J 10 bases; nucleotides not matched to a gene: 9. CDR3 length: 14 residues. The CDR3 DNA follows: TGTGCCAGCAGCCCCCGGACAGGGGGCGAAAACTACACCTTC. This gives the protein CASSPRTGGENYTF.

V gene TRBV6-1 combines with J gene TRBJ2-7, with 12 bases lining up with TRBD1. Germline V gives CDR1 MNHNS, CDR2 SASEGT. CDR3 size: 15 residues. Trimming removed 3 bases from V and 7 bases from J; junction bases left unmatched: 7. CDR3 coding DNA: TGTGCCAGCAGTGATAGGGGACAGGGGGCGCGAGAGCAGTACTTC. Protein: CASSDRGQGAREQYF.

This chain connects TRBV25-1 to TRBJ1-1; D is ambiguous. Germline CDR1 MGHDK, CDR2 SYGVNS. Between the trimmed V and J ends, which lost 2 bases and 0 bases, there was a span of 10 bases. The CDR3 runs to 15 residues. The CDR3 nucleotides read TGTGCCAGCAGTGAAACGGGGAACTTGAACACTGAAGCTTTCTTT. Translating gives CASSETGNLNTEAFF.

The genes are TRBV5-1 and TRBJ1-1, with unresolved D. CDR3 length equals 13 residues. Germline loops: CDR1 SGHRS, CDR2 YFSETQ. The V gene lost 5 bases and the J gene lost 1 base, with 9 bases spanning the gap. The CDR3 is CASRGSPNTEAFF. The CDR3 DNA sequence: TGCGCCAGCAGGGGGTCACCGAACACTGAAGCTTTCTTT.

The CDR3 protein is CAWSAGWASSLTNEKLFF. In nucleotides, the CDR3 is TGTGCCTGGAGCGCAGGGTGGGCAAGCTCGTTAACTAATGAAAAACTGTTTTTT. The chain has TRBV30 and TRBJ1-4; tentatively, D is TRBD1 (5 bases). CDR1 is GTSNPN and CDR2 is SVGIG in the germline V gene (reference sequence). The V end lost 3 bases, the J end lost 1 base, and 21 bases lay between the germline ends. There are 18 residues in the CDR3.

This clone was recorded only once. The chain uses TRBV2 and TRBJ2-3; 11 bases fit TRBD2. CDR1 is SNHLY, CDR2 FYNNEI, per germline. The CDR3 is 14 amino acids. The junction had 5 bases not matched to a gene; V was cut back by 7 bases and J by 5 bases. The CDR3 nucleotides read TGTGCCAGCAACCGACTAGCGGGAATAGATACGCAGTATTTT. It yields the protein CASNRLAGIDTQYF.

V and J are TRBV7-9 and TRBJ1-1; TRBD1 is a possible D gene (5 bases). The CDR3 contains 14 residues. Trimming cost V 4 bases and J 4 bases, with 13 bases left between them. Per the germline V gene, CDR1 is SEHNR and CDR2 is FQNEAQ (reference sequence). The CDR3 region is CASSSAQVRTEAFF. The CDR3 DNA sequence: TGTGCCAGCAGCTCGGCACAGGTCCGCACTGAAGCTTTCTTT.

The V gene is TRBV28, the J gene TRBJ2-1; D perhaps matches TRBD2 (6 bases). V lost 2 bases, J lost 9 bases, and 14 bases lay in between. Per the germline V gene, CDR1 is MDHEN and CDR2 is SYDVKM. The CDR3 has 14 residues. The CDR3 region has the DNA TGTGCCAGCAGTTTAGGAGGGAGTTTGGGTGAGCAGTTCTTC. Protein sequence: CASSLGGSLGEQFF.

Note on this clone: The same CDR3 also results from other DNA sequences found in this sample. This chain connects TRBV18 to TRBJ1-2; no clear D. This CDR3 is 13 amino acids long. V gave up 2 bases and J gave up 4 bases, with 8 bases separating them. The germline V gene has CDR1 KGHSH and CDR2 LQKENI. CDR3 DNA sequence: TGTGCCAGCTCACCAGCCGAAGGCTATGGCTACACCTTC. It encodes CASSPAEGYGYTF.

Only one count was recorded for this clone. This chain joins TRBV6-1 and TRBJ2-3; 11 bases match TRBD2. Trimming cost V 6 bases and J 10 bases; bases outside gene matches: 12. CDR3 length: 15 residues. Germline assignment: CDR1 MNHNS and CDR2 SASEGT. CDR3 residues: CASSAGTSGALPQYF. As DNA, the CDR3 is TGTGCCAGCAGCGCCGGGACTAGCGGAGCACTTCCGCAGTATTTT.

CDR3 region: CASSRLAGVSGELFF. CDR3 in DNA: TGTGCCAGCAGCCGACTAGCGGGAGTCTCCGGGGAGCTGTTTTTT. The chain uses TRBV11-3 and TRBJ2-2; 12 bases match TRBD2. Germline V gene sequence: CDR1 SGHNT, CDR2 YENEEA. The V segment lost 5 bases and the J segment 6 bases; nucleotides outside the gene matches: 4. There are 15 residues in the CDR3.

The genes are TRBV5-1 and TRBJ2-7; TRBD1 is a possible D gene (6 bases). In germline, CDR1 is SGHRS, CDR2 YFSETQ. Trimming shortened V by 3 bases and J by 2 bases, and 9 bases separated the two germline ends. The CDR3 totals 13 residues. The DNA for the CDR3 is TGCGCCAGCAGCTATGGACAGACCTACGAGCAGTACTTC. It yields the protein CASSYGQTYEQYF.

The rearrangement links TRBV28 to TRBJ1-5; no reliable D call. V shed 2 bases and J shed 1 base, with 9 bases lying between them. This CDR3 has 15 residues. The germline V gene encodes CDR1 MDHEN and CDR2 SYDVKM. CDR3 bases: TGTGCCAGCAGTTTACGACGCCTGAGCAATCAGCCCCAGCATTTT. Translating it yields CASSLRRLSNQPQHF.

The genes are TRBV4-2 and TRBJ2-3; D may be TRBD2 (5 bases). The CDR3 runs to 19 residues. V was shortened by 5 bases and J by 4 bases, with 28 bases between the two germline ends. Germline V lookup: CDR1 LGHNA, CDR2 YNFKEQ. CDR3 sequence (DNA): TGTGCCAGCAGCGCTCGTCGGACGGCGGGTCGAGAAGCCCCAGATACGCAGTATTTT. It yields the protein CASSARRTAGREAPDTQYF.

A note on this clone: Additional DNA sequences in this sample encode the identical CDR3. The chain joins TRBV28 to TRBJ1-1; a possible D gene is TRBD1 (6 bases). From germline, CDR1 is MDHEN and CDR2 SYDVKM. There are 13 residues in the CDR3. Trimming pared 2 bases from V and 4 bases from J, leaving 8 bases between. The CDR3 DNA reads as TGTGCCAGCAGTTTAAGGGGGAGCACTGAAGCTTTCTTT. This gives the protein CASSLRGSTEAFF.

The rearrangement uses TRBV5-8 and TRBJ2-3; 13 bases fit TRBD2. Germline-derived CDR1 and CDR2 are SGHTS and YDEGEE. The CDR3 extends over 15 amino acids. V gave up 1 base and J gave up 7 bases; unmatched junction bases: 3. The CDR3 protein is CASSLTSGRGYTQYF. The CDR3 nucleotides are TGTGCCAGCAGCTTGACTAGCGGGAGGGGATATACGCAGTATTTT. Looking up the rest from reference TRBV5-8 and TRBJ2-3 gives the full variable domain: EAGVTQSPTHLIKTRGQQATLRCSPISGHTSVYWYQQALGLGLQFLLWYDEGEERNRGNFPPRFSGRQFPNYSSELNVNALELEDSALYLCASSLTSGRGYTQYFGPGTRLTVL.

The J gene is TRBJ1-4, the V gene TRBV9; D might be TRBD1 (6 bases). In germline, CDR1 is SGDLS, CDR2 YYNGEE. The CDR3 spans 15 residues. The V end was cut by 3 bases, the J end by 4 bases, with 13 bases between. In DNA, the CDR3 is TGTGCCAGCAGCGCCGAACAGGGATTTAATGAAAAACTGTTTTTT. Protein: CASSAEQGFNEKLFF.

The chain has TRBV6-5 and TRBJ2-7; D possibly matches TRBD1 or TRBD2 (5 bases each). The ends were cut back, 4 bases at V and 4 bases at J, with 5 bases in the middle. CDR1 and CDR2 (germline): MNHEY, SVGAGI. CDR3 size: 11 residues. The CDR3 loop reads CASSWGYEQYF. CDR3 nucleotide sequence: TGTGCCAGCAGTTGGGGGTACGAGCAGTACTTC.

The chain joins TRBV28 to TRBJ1-6, with 7 positions matching TRBD1. V lost 6 bases, J lost 10 bases, and 12 bases stayed unmatched. This CDR3 contains 15 residues. CDR1 is MDHEN, CDR2 SYDVKM, per germline. The CDR3 sequence: CASSTGTELRSPLHF. The CDR3 DNA follows: TGTGCCAGCAGCACCGGGACAGAGTTGAGGTCACCCCTCCACTTT.

Of note for this clone: Other DNA sequences from this sample encode an identical CDR3 as well. The chain has TRBV19 and TRBJ2-7, with 9 positions matching TRBD1. The CDR3 contains 14 residues. Trimming at V came to 3 bases and at J to 3 bases, leaving 3 bases not matched to a gene. Germline V gene sequence: CDR1 LNHDA, CDR2 SQIVND (reference sequence). The CDR3: CASSIPGQGYEQYF. The CDR3 nucleotides read TGTGCCAGTAGTATCCCGGGACAGGGCTACGAGCAGTACTTC. The full variable domain, with the rest looked up from reference TRBV19 and TRBJ2-7, is DGGITQSPKYLFRKEGQNVTLSCEQNLNHDAMYWYRQDPGQGLRLIYYSQIVNDFQKGDIAEGYSVSREKKESFPLTVTSAQKNPTAFYLCASSIPGQGYEQYFGPGTRLTVT.

The chain is built from TRBV30 and TRBJ2-3; 10 nucleotides align to TRBD2. The germline CDR1 and CDR2 sequences are GTSNPN and SVGIG (reference sequence). Germline trimming cut 8 bases from V and 3 bases from J; bases unmatched to any gene: 11. The CDR3 is made up of 15 amino acids. The CDR3 DNA is TGTGCCAGTACGTCAGCGGGAGGGAATACAGATACGCAGTATTTT. It codes for CASTSAGGNTDTQYF.

The chain is built from TRBV14 and TRBJ2-2, with D possibly matching TRBD2 (5 bases). Germline loops: CDR1 SGHDN, CDR2 FVKESK. This CDR3 is 14 amino acids long. The germline V and J ends were trimmed by 1 base and 4 bases, with 7 bases remaining between them. CDR3 protein: CASSQVDSTGELFF. CDR3 sequence (DNA): TGTGCCAGCAGCCAAGTGGACTCCACCGGGGAGCTGTTTTTT.

J is TRBJ2-1 and V is TRBV4-1, with 14 bases lining up with TRBD2. Germline trimming cut 1 base from V and 6 bases from J; bases unmatched to any gene: 5. This CDR3 is built from 17 residues. Looked up from germline, CDR1 is MGHRA and CDR2 is YSYEKL. The CDR3, as DNA: TGCGCCAGCAGCCAAGTACGTGGACTAGCGGGAGGCAATGAGCAGTTCTTC. This encodes CASSQVRGLAGGNEQFF.

V is TRBV19 and J is TRBJ1-1; 7 bases align to TRBD1. Trimming removed 7 bases from V and 7 bases from J; junction bases left unmatched: 12. The CDR3 length is 14 residues. Germline V gene data show CDR1 as LNHDA and CDR2 as SQIVND (reference sequence). The CDR3 DNA reads as TGTGCCAGTACCAGGGGGGGGAGCGGTAGTGAAGCTTTCTTT. It specifies CASTRGGSGSEAFF. The whole variable domain, filled in from reference TRBV19 and TRBJ1-1, reads DGGITQSPKYLFRKEGQNVTLSCEQNLNHDAMYWYRQDPGQGLRLIYYSQIVNDFQKGDIAEGYSVSREKKESFPLTVTSAQKNPTAFYLCASTRGGSGSEAFFGQGTRLTVV.

The chain is built from TRBV29-1 and TRBJ2-2; D is unresolved. V lost 4 bases, J lost 5 bases, and 11 bases lay in between. The germline CDR1 and CDR2 sequences are SQVTM and ANQGSEA. This CDR3 is built from 13 residues. The DNA for the CDR3 is TGCAGCGTTGGCGGAGAAAGGACCGGGGAGCTGTTTTTT. Protein product: CSVGGERTGELFF.